One sample yielded the 5 T cell receptor beta chains listed below, sequenced in a study of blood T cell repertoires in COVID-19. Repertoires were generated with immunoSEQ multiplex PCR, while TCRdb's copy carries only in-frame clones and drops some. This sample has 100,000 to 150,000 clones, with about 86% found just once. The sequencing input was peripheral blood. Source of these receptors: a man aged 80 or over with active or convalescent COVID-19.

V is TRBV28 and J is TRBJ2-7; D might be TRBD2 (6 bases). The CDR3 totals 14 residues. Looked up from germline, CDR1 is MDHEN and CDR2 is SYDVKM. Trimming stripped 6 bases from V and 7 bases from J, with 19 bases between. The CDR3 spells CASRETGLLSEQYF. Written as DNA, the CDR3 is TGTGCCAGCAGAGAAACGGGACTCCTGTCTGAGCAGTACTTC.

This clone came up once. The chain carries TRBV6-2 or TRBV6-3 and TRBJ1-2; 10 bases agree with TRBD1. The CDR3 contains 19 residues. Germline CDR1 reads MNHEY; CDR2 reads SVGEGT. V lost 0 bases to trimming and J lost 0 bases; unmatched junction nucleotides: 10. CDR3 amino acids: CASSYSSDRGRGANYGYTF. The CDR3 DNA reads as TGTGCCAGCAGTTACTCTTCCGACAGGGGGCGCGGAGCTAACTATGGCTACACCTTC.

The chain couples TRBV2 to TRBJ2-3, with D perhaps TRBD2 (5 bases). Germline CDR1 is SNHLY and CDR2 is FYNNEI. This CDR3 region has 12 residues. Trimming removed 6 bases from V and 10 bases from J, with 14 bases in between. CDR3 in amino acids: CASRVGSSSQYF. For the CDR3, the DNA is TGTGCCAGCAGAGTAGGGTCTAGCTCGCAGTATTTT.

The V call is TRBV15, the J call TRBJ1-6; no clear D. Trimming left V 0 bases short and J 9 bases short, with 12 bases between. Germline lookup yields CDR1 LNHNV and CDR2 YYDKDF (reference sequence). The CDR3 contains 15 residues. Here the CDR3 DNA reads TGTGCCACCAGCAGAGACGCAGGCCTCCCTTCACCCCTCCACTTT. It encodes CATSRDAGLPSPLHF. Based on the CDR3 plus reference TRBV15 and TRBJ1-6, the full variable domain is DAMVIQNPRYQVTQFGKPVTLSCSQTLNHNVMYWYQQKSSQAPKLLFHYYDKDFNNEADTPDNFQSRRPNTSFCFLDIRSPGLGDTAMYLCATSRDAGLPSPLHFGNGTRLTVT.

The chain carries TRBV9 and TRBJ2-7; 11 positions agree with TRBD1. The CDR3 is 15 amino acids. Germline V gene lookup returns CDR1 SGDLS and CDR2 YYNGEE. J lost 1 base, V lost 5 bases, and 5 bases had no gene match. CDR3 coding DNA: TGTGCCAGCAGTTCAGGGACAGGGGGTTCCTACGAGCAGTACTTC. Translated, it gives CASSSGTGGSYEQYF. The full variable domain, rest sourced from reference TRBV9 and TRBJ2-7, is DSGVTQTPKHLITATGQRVTLRCSPRSGDLSVYWYQQSLDQGLQFLIQYYNGEERAKGNILERFSAQQFPDLHSELNLSSLELGDSALYFCASSSGTGGSYEQYFGPGTRLTVT.